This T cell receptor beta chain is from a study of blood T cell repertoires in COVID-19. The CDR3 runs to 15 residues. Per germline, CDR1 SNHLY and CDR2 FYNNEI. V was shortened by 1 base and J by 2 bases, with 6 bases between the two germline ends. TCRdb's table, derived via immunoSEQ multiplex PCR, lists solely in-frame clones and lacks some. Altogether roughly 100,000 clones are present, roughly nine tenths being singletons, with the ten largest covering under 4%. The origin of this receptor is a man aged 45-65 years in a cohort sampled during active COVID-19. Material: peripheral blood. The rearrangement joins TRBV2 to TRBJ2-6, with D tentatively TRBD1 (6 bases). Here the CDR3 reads CASSEDRAGANVLTF. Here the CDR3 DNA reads TGTGCCAGCAGTGAAGACAGGGCTGGGGCCAACGTCCTGACTTTC.